This T cell receptor (beta chain) was sequenced during a study of shared clonotypes between healthy human individuals. V was pared by 4 bases and J by 4 bases, with 14 bases of the junction left unmatched. The CDR3 consists of 17 residues. The germline V gene encodes CDR1 SGDLS and CDR2 YYNGEE. This table comes from immunoSEQ multiplex PCR, and its TCRdb copy is limited to in-frame clones, with some not included. Found here are around 1.5 million clones, about 98% of them singletons; the top ten hold 0.4% to 0.45%. The clonotype comes from a man aged 30 to 39 in good health. The specimen sequenced was naive CD4+ T cells sorted from blood. Described subset: CD45RA+ positively selected. The rearrangement links TRBV9 to TRBJ2-5; 9 bases line up with TRBD2. The CDR3 here is CASSPGWSGRRRETQYF. Written as DNA, the CDR3 is TGTGCCAGCAGCCCCGGATGGAGCGGGAGGAGGAGAGAGACCCAGTACTTC.